These T cell receptor beta chains were read from a single sample in a study of Ad26.COV2.S vaccination and SARS-CoV-2 variants. Measured with immunoSEQ multiplex PCR; TCRdb has only the in-frame clones, and not every one. The sample gives about 400,000 clones, around four fifths of which show up once; just under 7.5% is in the top ten. Sequenced material: peripheral blood, taken in a trial of Ad26.COV2.S vaccine versus placebo. These TCRs come from a person aged 18 to 59 who received the Ad26.COV2.S COVID-19 vaccine or a placebo. Each CDR3 is given with its conserved first and last residue. The D gene is left open where the match is weak. The size of a clone is reported for some rows only, either as once, few or many, or as a class for expanded clones.

CASSPPDRGATNQPQHF,TGTGCCAGCTCACCACCTGACAGGGGGGCTACCAATCAGCCCCAGCATTTT,NA,TRBV18,TRBD1,TRBJ1-5
CATRSPSTNEKLFF,TGTGCCACCCGATCGCCTTCAACTAATGAAAAACTGTTTTTT,NA,TRBV19,NA,TRBJ1-4
CASRGGWTALDEAFF,TGTGCCAGCAGGGGGGGATGGACAGCCCTTGATGAAGCTTTCTTT,NA,TRBV5-6,NA,TRBJ1-1
CASSSGTDNEKLFF,TGTGCCAGCAGCTCCGGGACGGATAATGAAAAACTGTTTTTT,NA,TRBV6-5,NA,TRBJ1-4
CASSPFDRQGYGYTF,TGTGCCAGCTCACCATTCGATCGGCAGGGGTATGGCTACACCTTC,once,TRBV18,NA,TRBJ1-2
CASSWMDTYEQYF,TGTGCCAGCAGCTGGATGGACACCTACGAGCAGTACTTC,NA,TRBV7-2,NA,TRBJ2-7
CASSYTRGVSPLHF,TGTGCCAGCAGCTATACCCGGGGGGTATCACCCCTCCACTTT,NA,TRBV27,NA,TRBJ1-6
CASSSSVRETQYF,TGTGCCAGCAGTTCTAGCGTGAGAGAGACCCAGTACTTC,NA,TRBV12-3/TRBV12-4,NA,TRBJ2-5
CASSLSQGRGQETQYF,TGTGCCAGCAGCTTAAGCCAGGGGCGCGGGCAAGAGACCCAGTACTTC,NA,TRBV13,NA,TRBJ2-5
CASSFTTHSPLHF,TGTGCCAGCAGTTTCACTACTCATTCACCCCTCCACTTT,NA,TRBV27,NA,TRBJ1-6
CASSFSSGRTDTQYF,TGTGCCAGCAGCTTCTCTAGCGGGAGGACAGATACGCAGTATTTT,NA,TRBV5-4,TRBD2,TRBJ2-3
CASSPFAATSYNEQFF,TGTGCCAGCAGCCCCTTTGCGGCAACCTCCTACAATGAGCAGTTCTTC,NA,TRBV9,NA,TRBJ2-1
CASRGTGVNTEAFF,TGTGCCAGCAGAGGGACAGGAGTGAACACTGAAGCTTTCTTT,NA,TRBV2,TRBD1,TRBJ1-1
CATGLGVDTEAFF,TGCGCTACAGGGCTTGGAGTAGACACTGAAGCTTTCTTT,NA,TRBV5-1,NA,TRBJ1-1
CASSDTTGIYEQYF,TGTGCCAGTAGCGATACCACAGGGATCTACGAGCAGTACTTC,NA,TRBV19,NA,TRBJ2-7
CASSPGTGLEQYF,TGTGCCAGCAGTCCTGGGACAGGGCTGGAGCAGTACTTC,many,TRBV6-5,TRBD1,TRBJ2-7
CAISEQYEQYF,TGTGCCATCAGTGAGCAATACGAGCAGTACTTC,NA,TRBV10-3,NA,TRBJ2-7
CSASRQGLGYTF,TGCAGTGCTAGTAGACAGGGCTTGGGCTACACCTTC,NA,TRBV20-1,TRBD1,TRBJ1-2
CASSPSGIYGYTF,TGTGCCAGCAGCCCGTCAGGGATCTATGGCTACACCTTC,NA,TRBV4-2,NA,TRBJ1-2
CASTSTQKDEQFF,TGCGCCAGCACTAGCACCCAAAAGGATGAGCAGTTCTTC,NA,TRBV10-1,NA,TRBJ2-1
CASSLVRTDNEKLFF,TGTGCCAGCAGCTTAGTGCGAACAGATAATGAAAAACTGTTTTTT,NA,TRBV7-2,NA,TRBJ1-4
CASSLPRDTQYF,TGTGCCAGCAGCTTACCCCGGGATACGCAGTATTTT,NA,TRBV7-6,NA,TRBJ2-3
CASSSVKGSGNTIYF,TGTGCCAGCAGCTCGGTCAAGGGCTCTGGAAACACCATATATTTT,few,TRBV7-8,NA,TRBJ1-3
CASSKVLPIRPTSGSDTQYF,TGTGCCAGCAGCAAAGTTCTACCTATACGCCCGACTAGCGGGAGTGATACGCAGTATTTT,NA,TRBV21-1,NA,TRBJ2-3
CAILNVAKNIQYF,TGTGCCATTTTAAACGTGGCCAAAAACATTCAGTACTTC,NA,TRBV6-5,NA,TRBJ2-4
CASSLEGRYTEAFF,TGCGCCAGCAGCTTGGAGGGCCGTTACACTGAAGCTTTCTTT,NA,TRBV5-1,NA,TRBJ1-1
CASSIPGRGIHEQYF,TGTGCCAGTAGTATACCGGGCAGGGGAATCCACGAGCAGTACTTC,NA,TRBV19,NA,TRBJ2-7
CASSDGLATYNEQFF,TGTGCCAGCAGCGACGGACTAGCGACCTACAATGAGCAGTTCTTC,NA,TRBV5-4,TRBD2,TRBJ2-1
CASSSPDRGFGKLFF,TGTGCCAGCAGCTCACCGGACAGGGGATTTGGAAAACTGTTTTTT,NA,TRBV6-2/TRBV6-3,TRBD1,TRBJ1-4
CASSPGGYSGANVLTF,TGTGCCAGCAGCCCGGGAGGGTACTCTGGGGCCAACGTCCTGACTTTC,NA,TRBV14,TRBD2,TRBJ2-6
CASKRWGQGDLNTEAFF,TGTGCCAGCAAACGCTGGGGACAGGGGGATCTGAACACTGAAGCTTTCTTT,NA,TRBV2,TRBD1,TRBJ1-1
CASSPREGGSSYEQYF,TGTGCCAGCAGCCCCCGGGAAGGGGGGAGCTCCTACGAGCAGTACTTC,NA,TRBV9,NA,TRBJ2-7
CARDNSPLHF,TGTGCCAGGGACAATTCACCCCTCCACTTT,NA,TRBV19,NA,TRBJ1-6
CASSGDGSSYNEQFF,TGTGCCAGCAGCGGGGACGGGAGCTCCTACAATGAGCAGTTCTTC,NA,TRBV9,NA,TRBJ2-1
CASSYSISRGYTF,TGTGCCAGCAGTTACTCGATCTCCAGGGGCTACACCTTC,NA,TRBV6-5,NA,TRBJ1-2
CASGPSTGNGYTF,TGTGCTAGTGGTCCCTCGACAGGGAATGGCTACACCTTC,NA,TRBV12-5,TRBD1,TRBJ1-2
CASSRIQGEEAFF,TGCGCCAGCAGCCGCATACAGGGTGAGGAGGCTTTCTTT,NA,TRBV4-1,NA,TRBJ1-1
CASSRGEWSTEAFF,TGTGCCAGTAGTAGGGGGGAATGGAGCACTGAAGCTTTCTTT,NA,TRBV19,NA,TRBJ1-1
CATSDGLTGANVLTF,TGTGCCACCAGCGACGGACTGACTGGGGCCAACGTCCTGACTTTC,NA,TRBV15,NA,TRBJ2-6
CASSLALGGGVYEQYF,TGCGCCAGCAGCTTGGCCCTCGGGGGAGGTGTTTACGAGCAGTACTTC,NA,TRBV5-1,NA,TRBJ2-7
CASSLVTGVGGYTF,TGCGCCAGCAGCTTGGTCACGGGGGTGGGTGGCTACACCTTC,NA,TRBV5-1,NA,TRBJ1-2
CASSLFRVDEKLFF,TGCGCCAGCAGCCTCTTCCGGGTGGATGAAAAACTGTTTTTT,NA,TRBV5-1,NA,TRBJ1-4
CASSQDALATLLPHQPQHF,TGCGCCAGCAGCCAAGATGCACTGGCGACACTTCTTCCCCATCAGCCCCAGCATTTT,NA,TRBV4-3,NA,TRBJ1-5
CASSHLGGADSPLHF,TGTGCCAGCAGCCACTTGGGGGGGGCGGATTCACCCCTCCACTTT,NA,TRBV14,NA,TRBJ1-6
CASSLSLEETQYF,TGTGCCAGCAGCTTAAGTCTGGAAGAGACCCAGTACTTC,NA,TRBV7-9,NA,TRBJ2-5
CASSPGRENQPQHF,TGCGCCAGCAGCCCCGGACGGGAAAATCAGCCCCAGCATTTT,NA,TRBV5-1,NA,TRBJ1-5
CASSPNRGAVRRAFF,TGTGCCAGCAGCCCAAATCGGGGGGCGGTCCGGCGAGCTTTCTTT,NA,TRBV11-3,NA,TRBJ1-1
CASSPLENTEAFF,TGTGCCAGCAGTCCGTTGGAGAACACTGAAGCTTTCTTT,once,TRBV27,NA,TRBJ1-1
CASSVSGMPYGYTF,TGTGCCAGCAGCGTATCCGGGATGCCCTATGGCTACACCTTC,NA,TRBV9,NA,TRBJ1-2
CASSYRSGGAGTDTQYF,TGTGCCAGCAGTTATCGAAGTGGGGGGGCCGGCACAGATACGCAGTATTTT,NA,TRBV11-3,NA,TRBJ2-3
CASSFFRGNTEAFF,TGTGCCAGCAGCTTCTTCAGGGGGAACACTGAAGCTTTCTTT,once,TRBV14,NA,TRBJ1-1
CASSPWTLAETQYF,TGTGCCAGTAGTCCTTGGACTCTCGCCGAGACCCAGTACTTC,NA,TRBV19,NA,TRBJ2-5
CASSGALRGGNTIYF,TGTGCCAGCAGCGGAGCCCTGAGAGGTGGAAACACCATATATTTT,NA,TRBV4-2,NA,TRBJ1-3
CASSEGTLLYEQYF,TGTGCCAGCAGTGAGGGGACTTTACTTTACGAGCAGTACTTC,few,TRBV2,NA,TRBJ2-7